This note documents a single TCR beta chain sequence. What antigen it recognizes has not been identified. Per-base qualities were not stored, and no clone one base away is much larger. The immunoSEQ multiplex PCR, with forward primers for 54 TRBV segments and reverse primers for 13 TRBJ segments, was used to amplify TCRB CDR3 regions. Pre-culture CD4+ samples were sequenced at deep resolution with a target of under 250,000 T cell genomes. Sequencing of the amplicons on an Illumina HiSeq System generated 87 bp reads spanning the CDR3. In the paper's pipeline: Reads were corrected for PCR and sequencing errors, and CDR3 regions were defined by alignment to IMGT reference sequences. Synthetic template pools were used to estimate template counts and unique rearrangement counts. Clonality was computed as 1 minus Pielou's evenness. Richness was estimated with the Daley-Smith estimator. Morisita's index served as the measure of repertoire overlap. Clones present in cultured samples but not detected in the pre-culture repertoire of the same donor were defined as low-abundance clones. The table was pulled from immuneACCESS by TCRdb, which kept in-frame rearrangements only. Such tables lose some clones; where checked, under half of the loss comes from unresolved V genes, and the rest has no known cause. The D gene and trimming were derived from the DNA, and the V and J assignments and clone size from that table. The sample table contains over 60,000 clones; only one count was recorded for about 80% of them. The leading ten clones occupy around 1.6% of the sample.

This specimen belongs to a study of T cell repertoires and HLA-DP antigens (dated by TCRdb to the late 2010s). Notes on the research overall: The study used an in vitro model of CD4+ T cell alloreactivity in which transduced HeLa cells presented allogeneic HLA-DP. The two alloantigens modelled structurally similar versus dissimilar alloantigens, differing from self at one and 9 to 11 peptide-binding groove amino acids, respectively. The three donors were two male and one female, with ages ranging from the 18-to-29 to the 60-to-69 age band. Average DNA input was about 200 ng for sorted CD137+CD4+ samples, compared with around 1,200 ng for pre-culture CD4+ samples.

Magnetic bead negative selection was used to isolate untouched CD4+ T cells from Ficoll-separated PBMC, with purity averaging 97.7%. Magnetic beads were used to isolate untouched CD4+ T cells from Ficoll-separated PBMC, giving approximately 98% purity with negligible CD8+ contamination. Peripheral blood mononuclear cells came from the buffy coats of three healthy blood donors. Each of the three donors was CMV seronegative. The DNeasy Blood & Tissue Kit was used for extraction of genomic DNA. For each subject, genomic DNA from sorted CD137+CD4+ cells and from pre-culture CD4+ baseline samples underwent TCRB sequencing. The CDR3, cysteine through phenylalanine, is 13 amino acids long. Just the 39-base CDR3 DNA is kept, in frame starting at base 1. The germline V gene sets CDR1 to MGHRA and CDR2 to YSYEKL. Deletion took 1 base off V and 9 bases off J, with a span of 10 bases between the germline ends.

The study at large found these results: Naive and memory CD4+ repertoires were not analysed separately. Limitations were identified as the inclusion of only three donors, the use of a non-physiological HeLa antigen-presenting system, and the use of total CD4+ responder cells. Clones undetected before culture had an average cumulative frequency of roughly 35% against one allele and around 53% against the other. Sorted CD137+ cells showed similar clonality against both alloantigens (about 0.39), much higher than the clonality of pre-culture samples (roughly 0.037).

Sequenced: CD4+ T cells from PBMCs. The receptor chain draws on TRBV4-1 and TRBJ1-5; the D gene lacks a confident call. The clonotype comes from a man aged 55 to 70 in good health and CMV-seronegative. CDR3 protein: CASSQARSGPQHF. The DNA is TGCGCCAGCAGCCAAGCTCGGAGCGGGCCCCAGCATTTT.